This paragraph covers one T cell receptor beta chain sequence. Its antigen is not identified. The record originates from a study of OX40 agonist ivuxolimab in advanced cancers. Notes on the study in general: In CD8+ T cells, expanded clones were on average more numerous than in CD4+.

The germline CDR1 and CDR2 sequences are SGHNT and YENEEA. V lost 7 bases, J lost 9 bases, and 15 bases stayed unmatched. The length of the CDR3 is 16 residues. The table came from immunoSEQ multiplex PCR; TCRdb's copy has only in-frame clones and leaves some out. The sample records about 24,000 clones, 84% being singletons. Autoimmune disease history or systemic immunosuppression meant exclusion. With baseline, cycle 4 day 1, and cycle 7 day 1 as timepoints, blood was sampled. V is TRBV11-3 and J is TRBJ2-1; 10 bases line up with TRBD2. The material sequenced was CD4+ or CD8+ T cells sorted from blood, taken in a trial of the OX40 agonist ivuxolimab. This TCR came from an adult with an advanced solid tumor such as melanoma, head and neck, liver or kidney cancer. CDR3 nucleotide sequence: TGTGCCAGCACACACAGGGGGTCTAGCGGGAGCCCTGAGCAGTTCTTC. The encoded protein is CASTHRGSSGSPEQFF.